Presented here are 7 T cell receptor beta chains from one specimen sequenced in a study of shared clonotypes between healthy human individuals. This table comes from immunoSEQ multiplex PCR, and its TCRdb copy is limited to in-frame clones, with some not included. The sample contains about 1.1 million clones, about four fifths of which appear only once. The sequencing input was memory CD4+ T cells from PBMCs. Subset denoted: CD45RA-negative fraction. These receptors all stem from a man aged 18 to 30 in good health. Some clones in this sample may be carry-over from other donors' samples.

This rearrangement joins TRBV28 to TRBJ2-3, with a weak D call TRBD2 (5 bases). The V end was cut by 7 bases, the J end by 5 bases, with 22 bases between. Per germline, CDR1 MDHEN and CDR2 SYDVKM. The CDR3 totals 16 residues. CDR3 nucleotide sequence: TGTGCCAGCATGGCCCGGCGCGGGTTGGCGGTAGATACGCAGTATTTT. It encodes CASMARRGLAVDTQYF.

V and J are TRBV25-1 and TRBJ1-1, with D perhaps matching TRBD1 (6 bases). The V gene lost 1 base and the J gene lost 4 bases, with 13 bases spanning the gap. The germline CDR1 and CDR2 sequences are MGHDK and SYGVNS. The CDR3 has 15 amino acids. DNA for the CDR3: TGTGCCAGCAGTGAATCGGGGGGCCGCGGCACTGAAGCTTTCTTT. It yields the protein CASSESGGRGTEAFF.

This clone was detected many times. The chain recombines TRBV13 with TRBJ1-4; 8 nucleotides line up with TRBD1. Germline CDR1 reads PRHDT; CDR2 reads FYEKMQ (reference sequence). The ends lost 5 bases at V and 10 bases at J; junction bases unmatched: 15. This CDR3 has 16 amino acids. The CDR3 is CASSKRGTGQDGKLFF. CDR3 bases: TGTGCCAGCAGCAAACGGGGTACGGGACAGGATGGAAAACTGTTTTTT.

The gene calls are TRBV18 and TRBJ2-1; the D gene is possibly TRBD1 (6 bases). The CDR3 has 15 amino acids. CDR1 KGHSH and CDR2 LQKENI come from the germline V gene. V was cut by 5 bases and J by 1 base, with 12 bases left in between. DNA for the CDR3: TGTGCCAGCTCAGAATACGGACAGTCCTACAATGAGCAGTTCTTC. Amino acid sequence: CASSEYGQSYNEQFF.

Comments on this clone: Other nucleotide sequences in the sample specify the same CDR3. CDR3 sequence (DNA): TGCGCCAGCAGCTTGGGAGGGACAACTAATGAAAAACTGTTTTTT. Encoded protein: CASSLGGTTNEKLFF. The chain links TRBV5-1 to TRBJ1-4; D remains ambiguous. The germline V and J ends were trimmed by 0 bases and 0 bases, with 6 bases remaining between them. CDR3 length equals 15 residues. Germline CDR1 is SGHRS and CDR2 is YFSETQ. Filled out from reference TRBV5-1 and TRBJ1-4, the complete variable domain reads KAGVTQTPRYLIKTRGQQVTLSCSPISGHRSVSWYQQTPGQGLQFLFEYFSETQRNKGNFPGRFSGRQFSNSRSEMNVSTLELGDSALYLCASSLGGTTNEKLFFGSGTQLSVL.

The chain is built from TRBV28 and TRBJ2-1; D may be TRBD1 (5 bases). Trimming removed 6 bases from V and 9 bases from J, with 9 bases in between. There are 11 residues in the CDR3. Germline V gives CDR1 MDHEN, CDR2 SYDVKM. CDR3 sequence (DNA): TGTGCCAGCAGCCCCCAGGGTGAGCAGTTCTTC. As protein: CASSPQGEQFF.

J is TRBJ2-5 and V is TRBV11-2; weak D call: TRBD2 (6 bases). Between the trimmed V and J ends, which lost 0 bases and 5 bases, there was a span of 22 bases. Germline loops: CDR1 SGHAT, CDR2 FQNNGV. The CDR3 length is 18 residues. CDR3 coding DNA: TGTGCCAGCAGCTTAGATCTCCGCGGGACCCCGACGATGGAGACCCAGTACTTC. Its protein product is CASSLDLRGTPTMETQYF.